This T cell receptor (beta chain) was identified in a study of PD-1 blockade in classical Hodgkin lymphoma. Time point described: cycle 4 day 1 (C4D1), after less than seven weeks of nivolumab. Every patient experienced relapse after autologous stem cell transplantation, and brentuximab vedotin exposure varied. Measured with immunoSEQ multiplex PCR; TCRdb has only the in-frame clones, and not every one. Here the sample spans 15,000 to 20,000 clones, around 84% being singletons. Here the sequenced sample was peripheral blood mononuclear cells (PBMCs), taken before the fourth cycle of nivolumab. This TCR was sampled from a human donor with classical Hodgkin lymphoma.

Here the CDR3 reads CASSNPGLAGVNEQFF. CDR3 nucleotide sequence: TGCGCCAGCAGCAACCCGGGACTAGCGGGAGTTAATGAGCAGTTCTTC. The J gene is TRBJ2-1, the V gene TRBV4-1; TRBD2 aligns across 14 bases. The ends lost 5 bases at V and 7 bases at J; junction bases unmatched: 7. CDR3 length equals 16 residues. Germline V lookup: CDR1 MGHRA, CDR2 YSYEKL.